The 22 T cell receptor beta chains presented below share a single source sample, sequenced in a study of blood T cells in healthy people across ages. Primed by a sample-barcoded 5' primer and a J-beta primer mix, a second PCR proceeded for roughly 6 to 12 cycles. Via MiXCR, TCRdb re-called the 5' RACE reads, giving one row per CDR3 protein. The sample lists around 2 million distinct CDR3 sequences, around 40% occurring once. Specimen: blood. The origin of the receptors is a human donor in good health.

The chain uses TRBV25-1 and TRBJ2-1; D is unresolved. The length of the CDR3 is 11 residues. V lost 7 bases and J lost 8, with 9 bases in between. Germline CDR1 reads MGHDK; CDR2 reads SYGVNS. CDR3 DNA: TGTGCCAGCAAAGTCCTGGATGAGCAGTTCTTC. This codes for CASKVLDEQFF.

The chain joins TRBV29-1 to TRBJ1-2; D gene uncertain. CDR3 length: 14 residues. V was trimmed by 5 bases and J by 2 bases, leaving 15 bases between them. The germline V gene has CDR1 SQVTM and CDR2 ANQGSEA. CDR3 residues: CSVRGRLTNYGYTF. The DNA for the CDR3 is TGCAGCGTTCGAGGACGATTAACAAACTATGGCTACACCTTC.

In its sample, this clonotype was seen once. Sequence at one end of the junction differs from germline and may be a read error. J is TRBJ2-7 and V is TRBV7-9; D gene uncertain. Germline lookup yields CDR1 SEHNR and CDR2 FQNEAQ (reference sequence). CDR3 length: 13 residues. CDR3 residues: CANSSDPGGEQYF. The CDR3 region has the DNA TGTGCCAACAGCTCGGATCCGGGTGGCGAGCAGTACTTC.

The V call is TRBV6-5, the J call TRBJ1-1; D is possibly TRBD1 (6 bases). The CDR3 extends over 12 amino acids. Germline V gene data show CDR1 as MNHEY and CDR2 as SVGAGI. V lost 8 bases and J 8 bases, leaving 15 bases between the germline ends. The CDR3 here is CASGTGMTEAFF. CDR3 sequence (DNA): TGTGCCAGCGGTACAGGGATGACCGAAGCTTTCTTT.

The genes are TRBV13 and TRBJ2-4, with D possibly being TRBD1 (6 bases). Near its end, the DNA agrees better with TRBJ2-7, so the J call may be wrong. CDR1 PRHDT and CDR2 FYEKMQ come from the germline V gene (reference sequence). CDR3 size: 14 residues. CDR3 nucleotide sequence: TGTGCCAGCAGCTCTTCACAGGGCTCCTACGAGCAGTACTTC. Amino acid sequence: CASSSSQGSYEQYF.

This clonotype was recorded a few times. The chain carries TRBV5-1 and TRBJ2-1; 11 bases fit TRBD1. The CDR3 is 15 amino acids. The V gene end was trimmed by 3 bases and the J gene end by 2 bases; junction bases not matched to a gene: 1. The V gene's germline CDR1 is SGHRS and CDR2 YFSETQ. CDR3 DNA: TGCGCCAGCAGCTGGACAGGGGGCACCTACAATGAGCAGTTCTTC. Translating gives CASSWTGGTYNEQFF.

The chain employs TRBV20-1 and TRBJ2-7; TRBD2 aligns across 8 bases. The germline CDR1 and CDR2 sequences are DFQATT and SNEGSKA (reference sequence). This CDR3 has 14 residues. V was clipped by 3 bases and J by 3 bases; unmatched bases: 7. Here the CDR3 DNA reads TGCAGTGCTAGTAGGGCGGGGGGAATCTACGAGCAGTACTTC. This gives the protein CSASRAGGIYEQYF.

This clonotype was found a few times. This sequence joins TRBV9 and TRBJ2-3; D ambiguous. Germline CDR1 SGDLS, CDR2 YYNGEE. The CDR3 runs to 13 residues. Trimming left V 0 bases short and J 10 bases short, with 12 bases between. CDR3 residues: CASSVDPGNAQYF. The CDR3 coding sequence is TGTGCCAGCAGCGTAGACCCTGGGAATGCGCAGTATTTT.

This clonotype was seen more than once but under ten times. This chain uses TRBV18 with TRBJ2-1, with 8 bases lining up with TRBD1. V shed 4 bases, J shed 7 bases, and the junction held 9 bases outside the gene matches. Germline CDR1 and CDR2: KGHSH and LQKENI. The CDR3 is 15 amino acids. CDR3 protein: CASSQGQGARNEQFF. The CDR3 DNA sequence: TGTGCCAGCTCACAAGGCCAGGGGGCGCGAAATGAGCAGTTCTTC.

The chain couples TRBV7-9 to TRBJ2-7; D unresolved. Trimming pared 4 bases from V and 1 base from J, leaving 14 bases between. The CDR3 is 15 amino acids. Germline loops: CDR1 SEHNR, CDR2 FQNEAQ (reference sequence). CDR3 bases: TGTGCCAGCAGCTCTTTTACGTGGCCATCCTACGAGCAGTACTTC. As protein: CASSSFTWPSYEQYF.

This chain links TRBV20-1 with TRBJ2-1; D may correspond to TRBD1 or TRBD2 (7 bases each). This CDR3 is built from 16 residues. Germline loops: CDR1 DFQATT, CDR2 SNEGSKA (reference sequence). The V end was cut by 0 bases, the J end by 5 bases, with 17 bases between. This CDR3 reads CSAREAGRGGDNEQFF. The CDR3 DNA reads TGCAGTGCTAGAGAGGCGGGCAGGGGGGGCGACAATGAGCAGTTCTTC.

The chain links TRBV7-9 to TRBJ2-3; D uncertain. The CDR3 totals 18 residues. Germline V CDR1 and CDR2: SEHNR, FQNEAQ (reference sequence). Trimming cost V 5 bases and J 0 bases, with 21 bases left between them. The CDR3: CASSPLLGWSSSTDTQYF. In DNA form, the CDR3 reads TGTGCCAGCAGCCCCCTACTCGGGTGGAGTTCTAGCACAGATACGCAGTATTTT. Based on the CDR3 plus reference TRBV7-9 and TRBJ2-3, the full variable domain is DTGVSQNPRHKITKRGQNVTFRCDPISEHNRLYWYRQTLGQGPEFLTYFQNEAQLEKSRLLSDRFSAERPKGSFSTLEIQRTEQGDSAMYLCASSPLLGWSSSTDTQYFGPGTRLTVL.

The sample holds a few counts of this clonotype. The chain uses TRBV10-2 and TRBJ1-2; D unresolved. V was trimmed by 4 bases and J by 3 bases, leaving 6 bases between them. CDR1 and CDR2 (germline): WSHSY, SAAADI. The CDR3 is 12 amino acids. For the CDR3, the DNA is TGCGCCAGCAGTGGTGACTACTATGGCTACACCTTC. Translated, it gives CASSGDYYGYTF.

The sample holds a few counts of this clonotype. The genes are TRBV29-1 and TRBJ2-4; 8 bases align to TRBD2. The DNA end favors TRBJ2-7, so the J call may be wrong. Germline-derived CDR1 and CDR2 are SQVTM and ANQGSEA. The CDR3 consists of 13 residues. The CDR3 spells CSVNGGEGGEQYF. DNA of the CDR3: TGCAGCGTGAACGGGGGGGAGGGTGGCGAGCAGTACTTC.

In this sample, this clonotype turned up a few times. The chain combines TRBV3-1 with TRBJ2-1; TRBD1 agrees at 7 bases. The CDR3 is 13 amino acids. In germline, CDR1 is LGHDT, CDR2 YNNKEL (reference sequence). Unmatched junction bases numbered 8, after V lost 10 bases and J lost 5 bases. CDR3 in amino acids: CAIRQQGNNEQFF. The CDR3 nucleotides are TGTGCCATCCGACAACAGGGGAACAATGAGCAGTTCTTC.

This clonotype was detected only a few times. V and J are TRBV5-1 and TRBJ2-6, with D tentatively TRBD1 or TRBD2 (5 bases each). V was cut by 7 bases and J by 1 base, with 12 bases left in between. The V gene's germline CDR1 is SGHRS and CDR2 YFSETQ. The CDR3 runs to 15 residues. In DNA form, the CDR3 reads TGCGCCAGCGGGACCGTAGCTTCTGGGGCCAACGTCCTGACTTTC. It codes for CASGTVASGANVLTF.

The chain uses TRBV29-1 and TRBJ1-1; D unresolved. The CDR3 is made up of 14 amino acids. The germline V gene encodes CDR1 SQVTM and CDR2 ANQGSEA. V lost 2 bases to trimming and J lost 4 bases, with 14 bases between them. CDR3 protein: CSVEISETSTEAFF. CDR3 nucleotide sequence: TGCAGCGTTGAAATATCCGAGACATCCACTGAAGCTTTCTTT.

The V and J genes are TRBV10-3 and TRBJ1-2, with TRBD1 identical over 8 bases. Germline V gene data show CDR1 as ENHRY and CDR2 as SYGVKD. V trimming: 3 bases; J trimming: 7 bases; junction bases outside the gene matches: 10. The CDR3 loop spans 15 amino acids. CDR3 nucleotide sequence: TGTGCCATCAGTGACCCCCGACAGGGGCGTACTGGCTACACCTTC. This translates into CAISDPRQGRTGYTF.

The chain combines TRBV20-1 with TRBJ2-3; possibly TRBD2 for D (5 bases). This CDR3 contains 15 residues. Germline loops: CDR1 DFQATT, CDR2 SNEGSKA (reference sequence). Trimming removed 4 bases from V and 5 bases from J, with 19 bases in between. DNA of the CDR3: TGCAGTGCTACTACGAGGCGGGTACCAGAAGATACGCAGTATTTT. It translates to CSATTRRVPEDTQYF.

This clonotype was counted only a few times. This chain links TRBV12-3 or TRBV12-4 with TRBJ1-5, with 8 nucleotides matching TRBD1. V lost 1 base, J lost 0 bases, and 2 bases stayed unmatched. The CDR3 is 16 amino acids. The CDR3 DNA is TGTGCCAGCAGTTTAGAGGGACAGGTTAGCAATCAGCCCCAGCATTTT. Amino acid sequence: CASSLEGQVSNQPQHF.

In its sample, this clonotype was seen a few times. V is TRBV7-2 and J is TRBJ2-7, with 7 bases identical to TRBD2. The germline V gene encodes CDR1 SGHTA and CDR2 FQGNSA. The CDR3 covers 16 residues. The trim removed 1 base at V and 0 bases at J, leaving 6 bases unmatched. The chain's CDR3 is CASSLEGGGNSYEQYF. For the CDR3, the DNA is TGTGCCAGCAGCTTAGAAGGCGGGGGTAACTCCTACGAGCAGTACTTC.

This sequence joins TRBV12-3 or TRBV12-4 and TRBJ2-1; perhaps TRBD1 as D (6 bases). The CDR3 is made up of 14 amino acids. Trimming pared 6 bases from V and 4 bases from J, leaving 13 bases between. The CDR3 reads CASSDRRVYNEQFF. The CDR3 DNA is TGTGCCAGCAGCGACAGGCGGGTTTACAATGAGCAGTTCTTC.